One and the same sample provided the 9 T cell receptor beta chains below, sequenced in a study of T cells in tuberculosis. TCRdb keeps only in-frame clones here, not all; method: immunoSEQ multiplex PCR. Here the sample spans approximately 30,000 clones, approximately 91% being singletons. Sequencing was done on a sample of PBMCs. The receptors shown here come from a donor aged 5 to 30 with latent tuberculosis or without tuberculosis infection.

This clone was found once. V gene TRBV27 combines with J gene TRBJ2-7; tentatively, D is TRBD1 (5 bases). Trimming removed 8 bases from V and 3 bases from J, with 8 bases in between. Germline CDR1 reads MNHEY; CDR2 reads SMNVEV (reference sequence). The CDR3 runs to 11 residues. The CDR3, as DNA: TGTGCCAGCCGTGACAGCTACGAGCAGTACTTC. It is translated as CASRDSYEQYF.

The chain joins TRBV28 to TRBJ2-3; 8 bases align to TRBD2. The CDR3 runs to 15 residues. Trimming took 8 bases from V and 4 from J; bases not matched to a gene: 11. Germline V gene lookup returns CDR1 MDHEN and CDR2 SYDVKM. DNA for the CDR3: TGTGCCAGCGGGCCTCTAGCGGGCCGACCAGATACGCAGTATTTT. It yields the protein CASGPLAGRPDTQYF.

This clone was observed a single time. The CDR3 nucleotides read TGTGCCAGCAGCTCGATGACAGGGGCGAACACTGAAGCTTTCTTT. Translating it yields CASSSMTGANTEAFF. V usage is TRBV13 and J usage is TRBJ1-1; 8 positions agree with TRBD1. Looked up from germline, CDR1 is PRHDT and CDR2 is FYEKMQ (reference sequence). This CDR3 has 15 residues. The J segment lost 1 base and the V segment lost 4 bases, leaving 5 bases of the junction unmatched.

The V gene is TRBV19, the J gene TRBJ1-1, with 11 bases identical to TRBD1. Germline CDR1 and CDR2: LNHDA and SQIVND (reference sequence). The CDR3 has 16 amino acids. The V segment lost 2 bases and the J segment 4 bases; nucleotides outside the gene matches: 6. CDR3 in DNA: TGTGCCAGTAGTATATTTACAGGGACAGGGGGCACTGAAGCTTTCTTT. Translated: CASSIFTGTGGTEAFF.

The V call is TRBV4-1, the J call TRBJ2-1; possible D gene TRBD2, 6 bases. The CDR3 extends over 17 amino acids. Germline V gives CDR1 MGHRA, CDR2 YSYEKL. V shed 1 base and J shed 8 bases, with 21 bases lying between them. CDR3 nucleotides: TGCGCCAGCAGCCAAGCTCTTACTGCGACTAGTCGCGATGAGCAGTTCTTC. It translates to CASSQALTATSRDEQFF.

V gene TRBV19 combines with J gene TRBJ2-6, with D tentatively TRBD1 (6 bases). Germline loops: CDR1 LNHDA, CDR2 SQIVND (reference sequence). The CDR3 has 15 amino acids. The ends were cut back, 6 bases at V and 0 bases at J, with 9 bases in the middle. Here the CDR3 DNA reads TGTGCCAGTAGCCGAGGGGGCTCTGGGGCCAACGTCCTGACTTTC. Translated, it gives CASSRGGSGANVLTF.

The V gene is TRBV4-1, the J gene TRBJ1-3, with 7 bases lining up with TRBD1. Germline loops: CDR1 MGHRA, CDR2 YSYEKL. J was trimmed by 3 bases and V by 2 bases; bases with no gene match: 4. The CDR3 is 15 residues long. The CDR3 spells CASSQTRDSGNTIYF. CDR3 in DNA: TGCGCCAGCAGCCAAACTAGGGACAGTGGAAACACCATATATTTT.

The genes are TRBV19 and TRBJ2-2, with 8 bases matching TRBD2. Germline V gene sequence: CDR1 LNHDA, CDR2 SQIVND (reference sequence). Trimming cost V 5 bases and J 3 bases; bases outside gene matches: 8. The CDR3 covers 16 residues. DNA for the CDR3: TGTGCCAGTAGTTCAGGGGCGGGGGGCCACACCGGGGAGCTGTTTTTT. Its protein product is CASSSGAGGHTGELFF.

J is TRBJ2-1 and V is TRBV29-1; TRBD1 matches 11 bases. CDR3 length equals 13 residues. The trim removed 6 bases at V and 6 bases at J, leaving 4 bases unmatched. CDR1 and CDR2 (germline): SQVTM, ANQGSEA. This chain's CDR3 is CSVSGTGGNEQFF. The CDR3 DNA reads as TGCAGCGTCTCCGGGACAGGGGGCAATGAGCAGTTCTTC.